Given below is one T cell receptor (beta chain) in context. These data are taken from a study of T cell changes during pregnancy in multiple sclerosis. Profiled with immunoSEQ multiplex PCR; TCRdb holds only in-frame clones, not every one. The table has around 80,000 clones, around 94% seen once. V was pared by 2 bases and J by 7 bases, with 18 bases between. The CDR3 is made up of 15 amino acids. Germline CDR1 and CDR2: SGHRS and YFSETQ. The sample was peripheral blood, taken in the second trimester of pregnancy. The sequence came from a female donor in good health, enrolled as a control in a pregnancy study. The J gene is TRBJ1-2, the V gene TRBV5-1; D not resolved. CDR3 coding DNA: TGCGCCAGCAGCTTCGAGGCGGGCACCTATGGTGGCTACACCTTC. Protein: CASSFEAGTYGGYTF.